Below, 15 T cell receptor beta chains from the same sample are listed, as sequenced in a study of cytomegalovirus exposure and HLA in healthy donors. The PCR used 60 Vbeta and 13 Jbeta primers. Assay: immunoSEQ multiplex PCR; the TCRdb copy retains only in-frame clones and omits some. Of 90,000 to 95,000 clones detected, over 75% appear once; the ten largest clones hold approximately 1.1%. Sequenced input: PBMCs. These receptors originate from a girl aged 2-9 years in good health and CMV-seropositive.

This clone was seen more than once but under ten times. This chain links TRBV19 with TRBJ1-5; 7 bases are shared with TRBD1. The V gene's germline CDR1 is LNHDA and CDR2 SQIVND (reference sequence). V lost 7 bases, J lost 4 bases, and 10 bases stayed unmatched. The CDR3 covers 15 residues. Here the CDR3 DNA reads TGTGCCAGTACCTCCAAAGACAGGGCTAATCAGCCCCAGCATTTT. Its protein is CASTSKDRANQPQHF. The full variable domain, completed using reference TRBV19 and TRBJ1-5, is DGGITQSPKYLFRKEGQNVTLSCEQNLNHDAMYWYRQDPGQGLRLIYYSQIVNDFQKGDIAEGYSVSREKKESFPLTVTSAQKNPTAFYLCASTSKDRANQPQHFGDGTRLSIL.

The CDR3 DNA reads TGTGCCAGCTCAGAGGGACACGTGAGGAACACTGAAGCTTTCTTT. Its protein product is CASSEGHVRNTEAFF. The chain has TRBV18 and TRBJ1-1, with D possibly matching TRBD1 (6 bases). Germline V gene sequence: CDR1 KGHSH, CDR2 LQKENI. The CDR3 is 15 residues long. Trimming removed 5 bases from V and 1 base from J, with 14 bases in between. Variable domain in full (rest from reference TRBV18 and TRBJ1-1): NAGVMQNPRHLVRRRGQEARLRCSPMKGHSHVYWYRQLPEEGLKFMVYLQKENIIDESGMPKERFSAEFPKEGPSILRIQQVVRGDSAAYFCASSEGHVRNTEAFFGQGTRLTVV.

The chain carries TRBV20-1 and TRBJ2-5; TRBD2 matches 8 bases. J was trimmed by 12 bases and V by 1 base; bases with no gene match: 4. Germline V gene data show CDR1 as DFQATT and CDR2 as SNEGSKA (reference sequence). The CDR3 is made up of 11 amino acids. In DNA, the CDR3 is TGCAGTGCTAGAGCCACGGGACTAGAGTACTTC. Translating it yields CSARATGLEYF.

This chain connects TRBV10-2 to TRBJ2-7; tentative D call: TRBD1 (6 bases). V was trimmed by 8 bases and J by 4 bases, leaving 12 bases between them. This CDR3 is built from 12 residues. Germline values: CDR1 WSHSY, CDR2 SAAADI. CDR3 bases: TGCGCCAGCCAGAAACAGGGTTACGAGCAGTACTTC. It translates to CASQKQGYEQYF.

This clone has more than one count but fewer than ten. The chain is built from TRBV28 and TRBJ1-5; tentative D call: TRBD1 (6 bases). V was pared by 8 bases and J by 5 bases, with 19 bases between. Looked up from germline, CDR1 is MDHEN and CDR2 is SYDVKM. The CDR3 length is 15 residues. The CDR3 sequence: CASASRAGAYQPQHF. The DNA of the CDR3 is TGTGCCAGCGCATCAAGAGCAGGGGCATATCAGCCCCAGCATTTT.

The chain employs TRBV7-2 and TRBJ1-1, with a weak D call TRBD1 (5 bases). In germline, CDR1 is SGHTA, CDR2 FQGNSA. The V gene lost 5 bases and the J gene lost 1 base, with 11 bases spanning the gap. The CDR3 consists of 14 residues. The CDR3 loop is CASSRLGGNTEAFF. CDR3 bases: TGTGCCAGCAGCCGCCTGGGGGGGAACACTGAAGCTTTCTTT.

The genes are TRBV7-2 and TRBJ2-2; 8 nucleotides agree with TRBD1. V trimming: 1 base; J trimming: 4 bases; junction bases outside the gene matches: 11. Germline CDR1 and CDR2: SGHTA and FQGNSA. The CDR3 is made up of 18 amino acids. The CDR3 DNA reads TGTGCCAGCAGCTTAGTCGTTCCGGGACAGGCAGTCACCGGGGAGCTGTTTTTT. Protein sequence: CASSLVVPGQAVTGELFF.

The CDR3 region has the DNA TGTGCCAGCACGGGTAGCGGGGGGTTTTACAATGAGCAGTTCTTC. It is translated as CASTGSGGFYNEQFF. The chain is built from TRBV6-5 and TRBJ2-1; 10 bases agree with TRBD2. The CDR3 consists of 15 residues. J gave up 4 bases and V 7 bases, and 7 bases lay outside the gene matches. The germline gives CDR1 MNHEY, CDR2 SVGAGI.

V usage is TRBV27 and J usage is TRBJ2-5; possibly TRBD2 for D (6 bases). Germline CDR1 is MNHEY and CDR2 is SMNVEV (reference sequence). The CDR3 consists of 18 residues. V was cut by 6 bases and J by 3 bases, with 26 bases left in between. In DNA, the CDR3 is TGTGCCAGCAGCAAAAGACCACCCCCCGTTGGGGGGAAAGAGACCCAGTACTTC. Translating it yields CASSKRPPPVGGKETQYF.

The chain couples TRBV29-1 to TRBJ2-3; 11 bases match TRBD1. The CDR3 has 15 residues. Germline assignment: CDR1 SQVTM and CDR2 ANQGSEA. V trimming: 5 bases; J trimming: 5 bases; junction bases outside the gene matches: 9. In nucleotides, the CDR3 is TGCAGCGTTTCAACACCGGGACAGGGGGTAGATACGCAGTATTTT. It codes for CSVSTPGQGVDTQYF.

V gene TRBV6-5 combines with J gene TRBJ1-2, with TRBD1 matching 10 bases. The trim removed 5 bases at V and 11 bases at J, leaving 8 bases unmatched. The CDR3 is 13 amino acids. CDR1 is MNHEY and CDR2 is SVGAGI in the germline V gene. The CDR3 is CASSLGQGVGYTF. The CDR3 nucleotides read TGTGCCAGCAGTCTTGGACAGGGGGTTGGATACACCTTC.

This chain uses TRBV5-4 with TRBJ1-2; possibly TRBD1 for D (6 bases). CDR3 size: 15 residues. Looked up from germline, CDR1 is SGHNT and CDR2 is YYREEE (reference sequence). Between the trimmed V and J ends, which lost 0 bases and 8 bases, there was a span of 17 bases. CDR3 in DNA: TGTGCCAGCAGCTTGGCCGGGACAAAGGAGAGAGGCTACACCTTC. Residues: CASSLAGTKERGYTF.

This clone appeared a few times. V gene TRBV4-1 combines with J gene TRBJ2-2; 14 bases line up with TRBD2. The CDR3 loop spans 18 amino acids. Germline V gene sequence: CDR1 MGHRA, CDR2 YSYEKL. Unmatched junction bases numbered 7, after V lost 3 bases and J lost 4 bases. The CDR3: CASSQGGLAGVGTGELFF. The DNA of the CDR3 is TGCGCCAGCAGCCAGGGGGGACTAGCGGGAGTCGGCACCGGGGAGCTGTTTTTT.

The chain carries TRBV7-6 and TRBJ2-7; 8 nucleotides align to TRBD1. The CDR3 consists of 15 residues. Germline V gives CDR1 SGHVS, CDR2 FNYEAQ. Germline trimming cut 5 bases from V and 2 bases from J; bases unmatched to any gene: 8. The DNA of the CDR3 is TGTGCCAGCAGCCTCTGGACAGGGAACCCCTACGAGCAGTACTTC. It codes for CASSLWTGNPYEQYF.

CDR3 bases: TGCAGCTTAAGGACAGGGTCGACTGAAGCTTTCTTT. Translating gives CSLRTGSTEAFF. The chain links TRBV29-1 to TRBJ1-1, with TRBD1 matching over 8 bases. This CDR3 is built from 12 residues. In germline, CDR1 is SQVTM, CDR2 ANQGSEA. The V gene end was trimmed by 8 bases and the J gene end by 5 bases; junction bases not matched to a gene: 7.